These 22 T cell receptor beta chains came from one sample sequenced in a study of early T cells in non-severe SARS-CoV-2 infection (dated by TCRdb to the early 2020s). Library generation was performed with 5' RACE. Sequencing was carried out with a NextSeq 500. The public reads were quality trimmed at Q25 with fastp and then assembled into clones with MiXCR by TCRdb, keeping productive beta chains. Rows with one shared CDR3 protein collapse into an entry with the most common genes and DNA. The sample table records approximately 50,000 distinct CDR3 sequences; 9.5% to 11% of these occur just once. The ten top clones hold about 13% of the sample. Sequenced sample: whole blood. The receptors come from an adult who was a healthcare worker with PCR-confirmed SARS-CoV-2 infection or an uninfected control (not recorded which).

This clonotype was seen repeatedly, ten times or more. This chain links TRBV12-3 or TRBV12-4 with TRBJ2-6; 7 nucleotides agree with TRBD1. J was trimmed by 3 bases and V by 6 bases; bases with no gene match: 5. The CDR3 extends over 15 amino acids. CDR3 loop: CASSLRGLGANVLTF. CDR3 in DNA: TGTGCCAGCAGCCTAAGGGGGCTTGGGGCCAACGTCCTGACTTTC.

Only a few counts were recorded for this clonotype. J is TRBJ2-1 and V is TRBV20-1; 9 bases are a match to TRBD2. Looked up from germline, CDR1 is DFQATT and CDR2 is SNEGSKA (reference sequence). The CDR3 length is 13 residues. V lost 7 bases and J lost 8; bases outside the gene matches: 9. The CDR3 region is CSGVSGRSDEQFF. The CDR3 DNA is TGCAGTGGGGTCAGCGGGAGGTCAGATGAGCAGTTCTTC.

This clonotype showed up many times. V is TRBV6-5 and J is TRBJ1-1; no reliable D call. Germline assignment: CDR1 MNHEY and CDR2 SVGAGI. CDR3 size: 18 residues. V gave up 0 bases and J gave up 0 bases, with 17 bases separating them. The CDR3 protein is CASSYSGLYRPMNTEAFF. The CDR3 nucleotides are TGTGCCAGCAGTTACTCGGGCCTCTACCGACCTATGAACACTGAAGCTTTCTTT.

This clonotype was detected a few times. V is TRBV18 and J is TRBJ1-1; no firm D call. Germline loops: CDR1 KGHSH, CDR2 LQKENI. This CDR3 spans 13 amino acids. The V end was cut by 2 bases, the J end by 2 bases, with 6 bases between. CDR3 DNA sequence: TGTGCCAGCTCACCAGCCCCTAACACTGAAGCTTTCTTT. This translates into CASSPAPNTEAFF.

This clonotype was detected many times. CDR3 protein: CASRVGSYGYTF. The CDR3 DNA reads TGTGCCAGCAGAGTGGGAAGCTATGGCTACACCTTC. This chain joins TRBV28 and TRBJ1-2, with D hard to call. Trimming cost V 6 bases and J 4 bases, with 9 bases left between them. The CDR3 spans 12 residues. Germline loops: CDR1 MDHEN, CDR2 SYDVKM.

This clonotype showed up just a few times. The chain combines TRBV11-2 with TRBJ2-5, with 10 bases identical to TRBD2. Germline V lookup: CDR1 SGHAT, CDR2 FQNNGV. The CDR3 length is 16 residues. The trim removed 5 bases at V and 0 bases at J, leaving 6 bases unmatched. CDR3 coding DNA: TGTGCCAGCAGCCTCCCGACTAGCGGGTACCAAGAGACCCAGTACTTC. Translated: CASSLPTSGYQETQYF.

The table lists this clonotype with a few counts. V and J are TRBV29-1 and TRBJ2-4; D call uncertain. V shed 7 bases and J shed 6 bases, with 16 bases lying between them. CDR1 is SQVTM, CDR2 ANQGSEA, per germline. The CDR3 extends over 13 amino acids. CDR3 coding DNA: TGCAGCGCCTATTCCCCTCTTCTAAACATTCAGTACTTC. Protein: CSAYSPLLNIQYF.

This clonotype was counted between two and nine times. The rearrangement uses TRBV5-4 and TRBJ2-7; TRBD2 matches 9 bases. CDR1 SGHNT and CDR2 YYREEE come from the germline V gene (reference sequence). The CDR3 is made up of 16 amino acids. V lost 3 bases, J lost 2 bases, and 9 bases stayed unmatched. CDR3 sequence (DNA): TGTGCCAGCAGCTCTAATACCGGGACTAGCCCCTACGAGCAGTACTTC. Translated: CASSSNTGTSPYEQYF.

Many counts were recorded for this clonotype. The chain employs TRBV28 and TRBJ2-1; D possibly corresponds to TRBD2 (6 bases). V was pared by 7 bases and J by 15 bases, with 22 bases between. There are 13 residues in the CDR3. The germline gives CDR1 MDHEN, CDR2 SYDVKM. The CDR3 reads CASTKTGTRRGFF. The DNA of the CDR3 is TGTGCCAGCACCAAAACCGGGACTCGACGAGGGTTCTTC.

The chain recombines TRBV20-1 with TRBJ2-5; D may be TRBD1 (6 bases). Trimming shortened V by 5 bases and J by 5 bases, and 15 bases separated the two germline ends. The CDR3 totals 13 residues. Looked up from germline, CDR1 is DFQATT and CDR2 is SNEGSKA (reference sequence). The CDR3 nucleotides are TGCAGTGCTTCTGGTATGGGGGCCGAGACCCAGTACTTC. Amino acids: CSASGMGAETQYF.

This clonotype was seen repeatedly, ten times or more. CDR3 nucleotide sequence: TGTGCCAGCAGCGTAGGAGCTTTCTTT. Protein: CASSVGAFF. The chain is built from TRBV9 and TRBJ1-1; D remains ambiguous. The CDR3 is made up of 9 amino acids. Trimming stripped 0 bases from V and 10 bases from J, with 1 base between. CDR1 and CDR2 from the germline V gene are SGDLS and YYNGEE. The entire variable domain, with the rest obtained from reference TRBV9 and TRBJ1-1, is as follows: DSGVTQTPKHLITATGQRVTLRCSPRSGDLSVYWYQQSLDQGLQFLIQYYNGEERAKGNILERFSAQQFPDLHSELNLSSLELGDSALYFCASSVGAFFGQGTRLTVV.

As regards this clonotype: One base away lies a much larger clone, so this may be a sequencing read error. The chain recombines TRBV6-5 with TRBJ2-1; no definite D call. Germline lookup yields CDR1 MNHEY and CDR2 SVGAGI. The CDR3 loop spans 14 amino acids. The germline V and J ends were trimmed by 2 bases and 7 bases, with 12 bases remaining between them. The CDR3 coding sequence is TGTGCCAGCAGTTACGGGGTGATAGGGAATGAGCAGTTCTTC. Translation gives CASSYGVIGNEQFF.

This clonotype was detected a few times. The chain is built from TRBV6-5 and TRBJ2-3, with TRBD2 identical over 7 bases. The CDR3 runs to 18 residues. With 4 bases clipped from V and 0 bases from J, the junction kept 13 bases outside the gene matches. Germline assignment: CDR1 MNHEY and CDR2 SVGAGI. For the CDR3, the DNA is TGTGCCAGCAGTTCCCAAAATCCACTAGCGTCTAGCACAGATACGCAGTATTTT. Translating gives CASSSQNPLASSTDTQYF.

The rearrangement links TRBV28 to TRBJ2-3; D is unclear. Germline V gene lookup returns CDR1 MDHEN and CDR2 SYDVKM. Trimming took off 10 bases at V and 4 bases at J, with 12 bases between the two ends. CDR3 length equals 12 residues. The CDR3 loop reads CANGPGPDTQYF. In DNA, the CDR3 is TGTGCCAATGGGCCCGGGCCAGATACGCAGTATTTT.

This clonotype came up a few times. The V and J genes are TRBV7-3 and TRBJ2-3, with 7 bases fitting TRBD2. V was clipped by 3 bases and J by 2 bases; unmatched bases: 2. The CDR3 has 14 residues. Germline-derived CDR1 and CDR2 are SGHTA and FQGTGA. This CDR3 reads CASSLGGFTDTQYF. CDR3 coding DNA: TGTGCCAGCAGCTTGGGGGGGTTCACAGATACGCAGTATTTT.

The chain has TRBV3-1 and TRBJ1-1, with D possibly being TRBD1 (6 bases). Germline assignment: CDR1 LGHDT and CDR2 YNNKEL (reference sequence). The CDR3 has 14 amino acids. Trimming removed 1 base at V and 12 bases at J, with 18 bases between. The CDR3 DNA reads as TGTGCCAGCAGCCAAGTGGGACACCGAGACGGGACTTTCTTT. Its protein is CASSQVGHRDGTFF.

In this sample, this clonotype turned up many times. The chain joins TRBV29-1 to TRBJ1-2; D is undetermined. Germline V gene data show CDR1 as SQVTM and CDR2 as ANQGSEA. The V gene lost 6 bases and the J gene lost 6 bases, with 14 bases spanning the gap. This CDR3 has 12 amino acids. Here the CDR3 reads CSVDTTENGYTF. CDR3 in DNA: TGCAGCGTCGACACTACGGAAAATGGCTACACCTTC.

The rearrangement uses TRBV12-5 and TRBJ2-1; D is perhaps TRBD1 (7 bases). The V and J ends lost 5 bases and 0 bases respectively, with 17 bases between them. CDR1 is LGHNT and CDR2 is FRNRAP in the germline V gene. CDR3 length: 17 amino acids. The CDR3 coding sequence is TGTGCTAGTGGTATCTCCAACCAGGGGGGCTCCTACAATGAGCAGTTCTTC. Its translation is CASGISNQGGSYNEQFF.

This clonotype has at least ten counts. The J gene is TRBJ1-1, the V gene TRBV3-1, with 9 bases aligning to TRBD1. This CDR3 spans 14 amino acids. Per germline, CDR1 LGHDT and CDR2 YNNKEL (reference sequence). Losses at the gene ends were 0 bases for V and 6 bases for J; bases not matched to a gene: 2. The CDR3 region has the DNA TGTGCCAGCAGCCAAGATACAGGGGGCTCTGAAGCTTTCTTT. Its protein is CASSQDTGGSEAFF.

This clonotype was observed many times. The V call is TRBV11-2, the J call TRBJ2-5; D might be TRBD1 (5 bases). The CDR3 sequence is 15 residues long. Germline V lookup: CDR1 SGHAT, CDR2 FQNNGV. V lost 0 bases, J lost 0 bases, and 8 bases lay in between. CDR3 residues: CASSLEQAYQETQYF. The CDR3, as DNA: TGTGCCAGCAGCTTAGAACAGGCCTACCAAGAGACCCAGTACTTC.

This chain links TRBV28 with TRBJ2-3; perhaps TRBD1 as D (5 bases). V was clipped by 8 bases and J by 1 base, with 13 bases between them. Germline values: CDR1 MDHEN, CDR2 SYDVKM. The CDR3 totals 14 residues. The CDR3 DNA sequence: TGTGCCAGCGGGCGACAGCGACGCACAGATACGCAGTATTTT. Protein product: CASGRQRRTDTQYF.

There are many counts of this clonotype. V is TRBV3-1 and J is TRBJ2-4; D may be TRBD2 (5 bases). Trimming took 1 base from V and 9 from J, leaving 16 bases between them. The CDR3 loop spans 15 amino acids. Germline V lookup: CDR1 LGHDT, CDR2 YNNKEL (reference sequence). This chain's CDR3 is CASSQGLGSTSIQYF. CDR3 nucleotide sequence: TGTGCCAGCAGCCAAGGCCTAGGGAGTACGAGCATTCAGTACTTC.